This T cell receptor beta chain is drawn from a study of T-cell memory formation after mild COVID-19. Overall study: In these data, TCR clusters were largely donor specific. Study-wide results and caveats: Some SARS-CoV-2-responding clones were already detected in memory before infection. SARS-CoV-2 specificity of second-wave clones peaking day 37 was unconfirmed.

This clonotype was seen a few times. Antigen specificity is unknown. This CDR3 contains 14 residues. Per the germline V gene, CDR1 is SGHTS and CDR2 is YDEGEE. J gave up 7 bases and V 0 bases, and 4 bases lay outside the gene matches. One entry per CDR3 protein, called by TCRdb with MiXCR from the 5' RACE reads. Here the sample spans 100,000 to 150,000 distinct CDR3 sequences, about 18% being singletons. V gene TRBV5-8 combines with J gene TRBJ1-5, with 7 bases aligning to TRBD1. Material for sequencing was PBMCs or a T cell subset sorted from them (not recorded which). This clonotype was obtained from a man between 18 and 35 years old who had mild COVID-19 (a few samples of this study predate the infection). Cell type and time point are not known. The CDR3: CASSLGDRVQPQHF. The CDR3 region has the DNA TGTGCCAGCAGCTTGGGCGACAGGGTCCAGCCCCAGCATTTT.